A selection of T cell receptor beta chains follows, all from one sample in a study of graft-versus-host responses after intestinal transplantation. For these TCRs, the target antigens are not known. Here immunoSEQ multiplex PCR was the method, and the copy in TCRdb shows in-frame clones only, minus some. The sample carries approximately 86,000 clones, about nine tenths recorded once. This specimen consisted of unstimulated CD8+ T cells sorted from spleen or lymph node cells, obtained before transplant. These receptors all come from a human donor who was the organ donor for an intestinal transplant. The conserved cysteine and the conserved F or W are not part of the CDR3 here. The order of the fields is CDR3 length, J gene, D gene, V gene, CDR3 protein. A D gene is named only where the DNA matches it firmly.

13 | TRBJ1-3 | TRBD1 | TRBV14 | ASSQVEYQGDTIY
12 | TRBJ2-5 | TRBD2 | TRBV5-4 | ASSDSGGEKTQY
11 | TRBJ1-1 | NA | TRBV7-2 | ASRMSGLTEAF
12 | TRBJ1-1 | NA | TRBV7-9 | ASSKITGSTEAF
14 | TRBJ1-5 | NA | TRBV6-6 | ASSYSRAGANQPQH
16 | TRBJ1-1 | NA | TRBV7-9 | ASSSQSTRPEGLLEAF
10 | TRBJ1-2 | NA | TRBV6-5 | ASSDSSYGYT
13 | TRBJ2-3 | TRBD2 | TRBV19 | ATHSGGGRTDTQY
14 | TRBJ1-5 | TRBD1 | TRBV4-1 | ASSPSSRGSNQPQH
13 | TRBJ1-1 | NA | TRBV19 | ASSIGTTGWAEAF
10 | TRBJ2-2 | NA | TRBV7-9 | ASSLGTGELF
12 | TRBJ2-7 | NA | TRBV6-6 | ASSSARQGYEQY
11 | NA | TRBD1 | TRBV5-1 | ASAGQGVDEQY
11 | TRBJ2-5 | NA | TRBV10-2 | ASRATSQETQY
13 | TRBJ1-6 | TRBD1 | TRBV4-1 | ASSLGTDHNSPLH
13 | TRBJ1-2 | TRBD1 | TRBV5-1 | ASSLEGTGGDGYT
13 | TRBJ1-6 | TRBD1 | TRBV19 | ASSYGVTGVSPLH
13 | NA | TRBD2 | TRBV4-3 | ASSPTTSGAYEQY
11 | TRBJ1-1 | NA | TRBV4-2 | ASSQGKGTEAF
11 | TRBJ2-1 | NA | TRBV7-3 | ASSIYPYNEQF
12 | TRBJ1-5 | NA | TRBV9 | ASSIGSGFQPQH
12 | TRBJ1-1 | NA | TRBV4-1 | ASSQARGNTEAF
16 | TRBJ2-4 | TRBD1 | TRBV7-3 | ASSLGDRVWLAKNIQY
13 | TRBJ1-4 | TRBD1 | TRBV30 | AWSVGTGELEKLF
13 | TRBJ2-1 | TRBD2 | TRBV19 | ASSIGGGAYNEQF
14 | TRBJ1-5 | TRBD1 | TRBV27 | ASSTITGGSNQPQH
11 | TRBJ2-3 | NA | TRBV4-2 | ASSPYSTDTQY
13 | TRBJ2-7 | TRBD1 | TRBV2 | ATESPRQGANEQY
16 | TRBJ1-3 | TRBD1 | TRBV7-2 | ASSLRVAGQGAGNTIY
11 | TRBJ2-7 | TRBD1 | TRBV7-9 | ASGEQGANEQY
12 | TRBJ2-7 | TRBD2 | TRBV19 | ASSIAGGSYEQY
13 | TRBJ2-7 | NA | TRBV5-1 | ASSLGPAGTYEQY
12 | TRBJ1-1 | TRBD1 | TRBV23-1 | ATKPDRRDTEAF
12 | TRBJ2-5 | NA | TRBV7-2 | ASSLDLAQETQY
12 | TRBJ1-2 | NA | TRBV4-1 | ASSQVNSLDGYT
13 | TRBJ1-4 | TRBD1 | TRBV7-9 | ASSSDRATNEKLF
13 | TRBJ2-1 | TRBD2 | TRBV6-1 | ASSLPGLARDEQF
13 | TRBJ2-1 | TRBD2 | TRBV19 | ASRVAGSSYNEQF
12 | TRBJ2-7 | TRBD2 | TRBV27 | ASSSDGGSYEQY
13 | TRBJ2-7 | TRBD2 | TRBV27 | ASFGGAGSSYEQY
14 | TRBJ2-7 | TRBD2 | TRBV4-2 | ASSLTATSASYEQY
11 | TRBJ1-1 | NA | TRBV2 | ASSEARGSEAF
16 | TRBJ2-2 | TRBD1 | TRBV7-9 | ASRPGTAETANTGELF
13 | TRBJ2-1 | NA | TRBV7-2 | ASSPDKDSYNEQF
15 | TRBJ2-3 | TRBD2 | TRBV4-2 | ASSQDPSGGAGDTQY
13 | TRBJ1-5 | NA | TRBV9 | ASSVSGLRNQPQH
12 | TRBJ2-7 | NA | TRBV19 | ASSPGTSHHEQY
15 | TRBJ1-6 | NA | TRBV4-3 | ASSQDTVPRYNSPLH
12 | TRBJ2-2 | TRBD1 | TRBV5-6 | ASSPGTGGRELF
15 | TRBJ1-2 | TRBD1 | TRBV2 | ASSEGPRDRGAPGYT
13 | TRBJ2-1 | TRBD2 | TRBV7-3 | ASSLGSGGYNEQF
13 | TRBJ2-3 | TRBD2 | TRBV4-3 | ASRGERGHTDTQY
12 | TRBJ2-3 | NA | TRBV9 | ASSVPGSTDTQY
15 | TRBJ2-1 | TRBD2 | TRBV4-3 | ASSQGILAGGYNEQF
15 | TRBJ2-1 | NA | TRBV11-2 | ASSSRRAVRTYNEQF
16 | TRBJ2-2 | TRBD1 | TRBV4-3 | ASSQDPAGTGGTGELF
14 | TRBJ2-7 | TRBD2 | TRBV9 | ASSFGTSGLPGEQY